The TCR beta chain under discussion was sequenced for a study of cytomegalovirus exposure and HLA in healthy donors. General study points: Solely CMV serostatus was available to characterize immune exposure.

About this clone itself: Its antigen is unknown.

V gave up 3 bases and J gave up 2 bases, with 8 bases separating them. Germline CDR1 reads LNHDA; CDR2 reads SQIVND (reference sequence). The CDR3 is 14 amino acids. In the PCR, 60 Vbeta and 13 Jbeta primers were used. The repertoire was sequenced with immunoSEQ multiplex PCR; TCRdb's copy has only in-frame clones and lacks some. The sample lists roughly 190,000 clones, less than 85% occurring once. V usage is TRBV19 and J usage is TRBJ2-1, with D hard to call. The material sequenced was PBMCs. The TCR was taken from a girl aged 5 to 17 in good health and CMV-seropositive. CDR3 loop: CASSMSGTYNEQFF. The CDR3 DNA follows: TGTGCCAGTAGTATGTCAGGCACCTACAATGAGCAGTTCTTC.